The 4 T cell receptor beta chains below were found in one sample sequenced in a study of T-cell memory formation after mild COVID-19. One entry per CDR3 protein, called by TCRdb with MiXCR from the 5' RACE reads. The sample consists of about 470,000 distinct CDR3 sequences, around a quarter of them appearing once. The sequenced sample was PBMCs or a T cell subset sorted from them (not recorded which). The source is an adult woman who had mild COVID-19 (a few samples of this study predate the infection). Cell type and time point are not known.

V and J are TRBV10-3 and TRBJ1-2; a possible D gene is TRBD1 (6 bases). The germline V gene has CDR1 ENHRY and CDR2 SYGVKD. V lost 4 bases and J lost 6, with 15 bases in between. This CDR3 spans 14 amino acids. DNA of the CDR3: TGTGCCATCAGTGGAACGGATTACAGGGATGGCTACACCTTC. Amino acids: CAISGTDYRDGYTF.

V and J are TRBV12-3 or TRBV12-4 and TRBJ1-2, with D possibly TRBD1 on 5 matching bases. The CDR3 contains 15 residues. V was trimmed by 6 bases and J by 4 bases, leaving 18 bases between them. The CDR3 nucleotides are TGTGCCAGCAGCTGGAGGGGAGGGATCGTCTATGGCTACACCTTC. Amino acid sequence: CASSWRGGIVYGYTF.

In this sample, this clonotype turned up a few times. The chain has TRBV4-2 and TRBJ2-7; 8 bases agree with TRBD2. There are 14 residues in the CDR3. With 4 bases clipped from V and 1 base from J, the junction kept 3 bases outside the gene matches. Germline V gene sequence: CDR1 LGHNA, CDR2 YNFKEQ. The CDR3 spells CASSPREGSYEQYF. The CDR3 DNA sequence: TGTGCCAGCAGCCCTCGGGAGGGTTCCTACGAGCAGTACTTC.

CDR3 DNA: TGTGCCAGCAGTAGATCCGGGCGGACTGAAGCTTTCTTT. It yields the protein CASSRSGRTEAFF. The chain uses TRBV12-3 or TRBV12-4 and TRBJ1-1, with D unclear. The CDR3 is 13 amino acids. Trimming removed 5 bases from V and 5 bases from J, with 12 bases in between.